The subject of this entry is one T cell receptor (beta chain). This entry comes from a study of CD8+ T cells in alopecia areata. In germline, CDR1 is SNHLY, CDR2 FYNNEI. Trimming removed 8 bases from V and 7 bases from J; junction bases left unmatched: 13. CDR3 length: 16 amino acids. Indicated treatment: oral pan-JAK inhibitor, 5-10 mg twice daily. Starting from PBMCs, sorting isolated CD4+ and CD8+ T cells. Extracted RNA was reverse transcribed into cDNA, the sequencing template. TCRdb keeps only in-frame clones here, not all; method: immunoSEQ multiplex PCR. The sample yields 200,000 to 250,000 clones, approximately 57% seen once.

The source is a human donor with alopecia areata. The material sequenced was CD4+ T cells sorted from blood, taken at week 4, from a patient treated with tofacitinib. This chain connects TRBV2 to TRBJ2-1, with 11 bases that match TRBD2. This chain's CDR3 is CASGKGASGGKNEQFF. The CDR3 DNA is TGTGCCAGCGGCAAAGGTGCTAGCGGGGGGAAGAATGAGCAGTTCTTC.